This T cell receptor (beta chain) originates from a study of vaccination effects on CD4 cells after COVID-19. Study-wide results and limits: Among infection- and vaccine-induced clones, marked clonal contraction occurred late after vaccination.

Viral peptide pools were used in the ViraFEST assay to expand antigen-specific CD4+ T cells, and sequencing came afterward. Cells that had been cultured for less than 13 days were the source of isolated CD4+ T cells. All study participants received two doses of BNT162b2 or mRNA-1273 vaccine. Cultures of fewer than 2.5 million PBMC per well contained 10 IU/ml IL-2 plus 10 ug/ml peptides. Half-medium replacement with IL-2 medium occurred on days 3 and 7. As to this clone: Its specificity is unknown.

Between the trimmed V and J ends, which lost 4 bases and 5 bases, there was a span of 23 bases. Germline V gene sequence: CDR1 MNHEY, CDR2 SMNVEV (reference sequence). The CDR3 covers 17 residues. The data were produced by immunoSEQ multiplex PCR, yet TCRdb's version contains in-frame clones alone and is incomplete. The table records tens of thousands of clones, about 70% of them present only once. The sample consisted of CD4+ T cells from PBMCs cultured with HCoV-OC43 spike peptides, taken after COVID-19 vaccination. Indicated subset: HCoV-OC43 spike overlapping peptide pool stimulation. The sequence was obtained from a human donor who received a COVID-19 vaccine. The chain uses TRBV27 and TRBJ1-2; possibly TRBD1 for D (6 bases). DNA of the CDR3: TGTGCCAGCAGTTCACCCTCCAAGGACAGCCGTCTATATGGCTACACCTTC. Its protein product is CASSSPSKDSRLYGYTF.